This is a list of T cell receptor beta chains from one sample in a study of T cell responses to AZD1222 COVID-19 vaccine. Clones were sequenced by immunoSEQ multiplex PCR, and TCRdb holds only the in-frame ones, with some missing. The sample gives 100,000 or so clones, 85% to 90% of which show up once; 12% is in the top ten. This material consisted of peripheral blood, taken on day 0 of AZD1222 vaccination. The receptors were gathered from an adult in good health. The CDR3 runs from the conserved cysteine through the conserved F or W. D genes are given only for firm matches. Expanded clones get a size class; other rows say once, few or many, or leave the size out.

v_call	j_call	clone_size	d_call	cdr3_nt	cdr3_aa
TRBV7-2	TRBJ2-1	.	TRBD2	TGTGCCAGCAGCCCCGTCAGCGGGAGCCCCTTCTACAATGAGCAGTTCTTC	CASSPVSGSPFYNEQFF
TRBV28	TRBJ1-4	.	.	TGTGCCAGCGCGGCCGGGCGGAGTGAAAAACTGTTTTTT	CASAAGRSEKLFF
TRBV18	TRBJ2-1	.	TRBD2	TGTGCCAGCTCACCGGGGACATCGGGACTAGCGGGAGTAGTTGAGCAGTTCTTC	CASSPGTSGLAGVVEQFF
TRBV28	TRBJ1-2	.	.	TGTGCCAGCAGTTACGCCACTAACTATGGCTACACCTTC	CASSYATNYGYTF
TRBV5-1	TRBJ2-7	.	TRBD2	TGCGCCAGCAGCTTGGCAGCGGGAAGCTCCTACGAGCAGTACTTC	CASSLAAGSSYEQYF
TRBV3-1/TRBV3-2	TRBJ1-1	.	TRBD1	TGTGCCAGCAGCGAACTAACAGGGGTGAACACTGAAGCTTTCTTT	CASSELTGVNTEAFF
TRBV2	TRBJ1-6	.	.	TGTGCCAGCAGTGAACAGGGCATGGTTAGGATTTCACCCCTCCACTTT	CASSEQGMVRISPLHF
TRBV5-1	TRBJ2-3	once	.	TGCGCCAGCAGCTCTTCGTTGGATACGCAGTATTTT	CASSSSLDTQYF
TRBV14	TRBJ2-1	.	.	TGTGCCAGCAGCCTGGGTTACAATGAGCAGTTCTTC	CASSLGYNEQFF
TRBV28	TRBJ2-1	.	TRBD1	TGTGCCAGCAGAAACTCCGGGACAGCCTACAATGAGCAGTTCTTC	CASRNSGTAYNEQFF
TRBV11-2	TRBJ2-5	.	.	TGTGCCAGCGCGCGGTGGGGGTGGCAAGAGACCCAGTACTTC	CASARWGWQETQYF
TRBV2	TRBJ2-2	.	TRBD2	TGTGCCAGCAGTGCGCTCGGGGAGGGTTCCGGGGAGCTGTTTTTT	CASSALGEGSGELFF
TRBV4-3	TRBJ2-7	.	TRBD2	TGCGCCAGCAGCCGCCAACTAGCGGGCCCCTACGAGCAGTACTTC	CASSRQLAGPYEQYF
TRBV20-1	TRBJ2-7	.	.	TGCAGTGCTAGTGTCAGGACTACAAGTCGGAGCGAGCAGTACTTC	CSASVRTTSRSEQYF
TRBV28	TRBJ2-3	.	.	TGTGCCAGCAGTTTACGTGGAGACAGGACAGATACGCAGTATTTT	CASSLRGDRTDTQYF
TRBV5-1	TRBJ1-5	.	TRBD1	TGCGCCAGCAGCTTGGATGCGACAGGGGGCAATCAGCCCCAGCATTTT	CASSLDATGGNQPQHF
TRBV28	TRBJ1-5	.	.	TGTGCCAGCAGCCCCACTCCAAGGGTGGGCCAGCCCCAGCATTTT	CASSPTPRVGQPQHF
TRBV7-9	TRBJ2-5	.	TRBD2	TGTGCCAGCAGCTTAGCTTCGGGGAGGGGAGAGACCCAGTACTTC	CASSLASGRGETQYF
TRBV11-2	TRBJ1-2	.	.	TGTGCCAGCAGCTTACAGGACAACTATGGCTACACCTTC	CASSLQDNYGYTF
TRBV6-5	TRBJ1-5	.	.	TGTGCCAGCAGTTCCCCAACTCCTGCAGGGGACCAGCCCCAGCATTTT	CASSSPTPAGDQPQHF
TRBV19	TRBJ2-7	.	TRBD1	TGTGCCAGTAGTATCTCAGGGGGCGTCACGGCGAACGAGCAGTACTTC	CASSISGGVTANEQYF
TRBV14	TRBJ2-5	.	TRBD2	TGTGCCAGCAGCCAAGACCCGGCTAGCGGGAGTGGAGAGACCCAGTACTTC	CASSQDPASGSGETQYF
TRBV13	TRBJ2-7	.	.	TGTGCCAGCAGCCTAACAGGGTTCTACGAGCAGTACTTC	CASSLTGFYEQYF
TRBV3-1/TRBV3-2	TRBJ2-1	.	TRBD2	TGTGCCAGCAGCCTCGGGACTAGCGGAACCAATGAGCAGTTCTTC	CASSLGTSGTNEQFF
TRBV1	TRBJ1-2	.	.	TGCACCAGCAGCCAAGATCGGGGGGATCCCAAACCACCATATGGCTACACCTTC	CTSSQDRGDPKPPYGYTF
TRBV7-3	TRBJ1-1	.	TRBD1	TGTGCCAGCAGGAAAGACACAGGGGGCACTGAAGCTTTCTTT	CASRKDTGGTEAFF
TRBV27	TRBJ2-2	.	TRBD1	TGTGCCAGCAGTTTATGGGTAGGGACAGGGGCCGGGGAGCTGTTTTTT	CASSLWVGTGAGELFF
TRBV7-2	TRBJ2-1	.	.	TGTGCCAGCAGCCGTTTGTCAAGTACCACCAGCTCCTACAATGAGCAGTTCTTC	CASSRLSSTTSSYNEQFF
TRBV19	TRBJ2-7	.	TRBD1	TGTGCCAGTAGTATATCAGACTGGACAGGGTCTGAGCAGTACTTC	CASSISDWTGSEQYF
TRBV28	TRBJ2-7	.	TRBD2	TGTGCCAGCAGGCTGACTAGCGGGAGTTCCTACGAGCAGTACTTC	CASRLTSGSSYEQYF
TRBV28	TRBJ1-5	.	.	TGTGCCAGCAGTTTAGGGGGGGCTTGGGACAATCAGCCCCAGCATTTT	CASSLGGAWDNQPQHF
TRBV21-1	TRBJ1-3	.	.	TGTGCCAGCAGCAAAGGAGGTTTAGGGGACACCATATATTTT	CASSKGGLGDTIYF
TRBV5-4	TRBJ2-1	.	.	TGTGCCAGCAGCTCACCGGTCTACAATGAGCAGTTCTTC	CASSSPVYNEQFF
TRBV5-1	TRBJ1-6	.	.	TGCGCCAGCAGCTCCTCGACAGGCTATAATTCACCCCTCCACTTT	CASSSSTGYNSPLHF
TRBV18	TRBJ1-2	.	TRBD1	TGTGCCAGCTCACCTTCGTCGAGGGGGCTGCCAGGGAACCTCTATGGCTACACCTTC	CASSPSSRGLPGNLYGYTF
TRBV19	TRBJ2-2	.	.	TGTGCCAGTAGGACGGGACTTAACACCGGGGAGCTGTTTTTT	CASRTGLNTGELFF
TRBV6-5	TRBJ1-3	.	.	TGTGCCAGCAGTTTTGGGGGAGCTGGAAACACCATATATTTT	CASSFGGAGNTIYF
TRBV9	TRBJ1-5	.	TRBD1	TGTGCCAGCAGCGAAGGACAGGGGGGTAATCAGCCCCAGCATTTT	CASSEGQGGNQPQHF
TRBV10-1	TRBJ2-7	.	.	TGCGCCAGCAGTGAGTCCCGGGGGAGAGCCTACGAGCAGTACTTC	CASSESRGRAYEQYF
TRBV29-1	TRBJ2-5	once	.	TGCAGCGTTTTTTCGGGAGAAGAGACCCAGTACTTC	CSVFSGEETQYF
TRBV19	TRBJ2-1	once	TRBD2	TGTGCCAGTAGGCAGCGGGAATACAATGAGCAGTTCTTC	CASRQREYNEQFF
TRBV16	TRBJ2-3	once	TRBD1	TGTGCCAGCAGCGGAATCAGGGGGCGCGTCTCAGATACGCAGTATTTT	CASSGIRGRVSDTQYF
TRBV19	TRBJ1-1	.	.	TGTGCCAGTAGTCCACCTCTTTCGTCGTGGAACACTGAAGCTTTCTTT	CASSPPLSSWNTEAFF
TRBV4-2	TRBJ1-2	.	.	TGTGCCAGCAGCTCCTTGACAGCCCTGACCTATGGCTACACCTTC	CASSSLTALTYGYTF
TRBV9	TRBJ2-2	.	TRBD1	TGTGCCAGCAGCGTAGGACAGGGGCCCGGGGAGCTGTTTTTT	CASSVGQGPGELFF
TRBV24-1	TRBJ2-3	once	TRBD2	TGTGCCACCAGTGATCGGACTAGTCCATCGCAGTATTTT	CATSDRTSPSQYF
TRBV12-3/TRBV12-4	TRBJ1-3	.	.	TGTGCCAGCAGTTTTCGCTCTGGAAACACCATATATTTT	CASSFRSGNTIYF
TRBV7-3	TRBJ1-2	.	TRBD1	TGTGCCAGCAGCCCCACACCCAGGGGGCAAGGCTATGGCTACACCTTC	CASSPTPRGQGYGYTF
TRBV19	TRBJ1-1	.	TRBD1	TGTGCCACCTACGGACAGGGGTTTGGGACTGAAGCTTTCTTT	CATYGQGFGTEAFF
TRBV7-3	TRBJ2-2	.	.	TGTGCCAGCAGCCCTCAGCGCGCGAACACCGGGGAGCTGTTTTTT	CASSPQRANTGELFF
TRBV7-2	TRBJ2-5	.	.	TGTGCCAGCAGCTTAGATGGTCCGGCCCCGGGGACCCAGTACTTC	CASSLDGPAPGTQYF
TRBV19	TRBJ1-1	.	.	TGTGCCAGTAGTATAAACGTTGGAGGGTCTTCGTGGGGCACTGAAGCTTTCTTT	CASSINVGGSSWGTEAFF
TRBV5-6	TRBJ1-1	.	TRBD1	TGTGCCAGCAGCTACCGGGACAGGGGGCAAGGAACTGAAGCTTTCTTT	CASSYRDRGQGTEAFF
TRBV7-6	TRBJ2-7	once	TRBD2	TGTGCCAGCAGCCGAACTAGCGGAGACTCCTACGAGCAGTACTTC	CASSRTSGDSYEQYF
TRBV7-9	TRBJ2-5	.	.	TGTGCCAGCAGCTCGCACCTCAGGGGAGGAGTGGAGACCCAGTACTTC	CASSSHLRGGVETQYF
TRBV19	TRBJ2-7	.	TRBD2	TGTGCCAGTAGTTTATTAGCGGGAGGGAGAGCCTACGAGCAGTACTTC	CASSLLAGGRAYEQYF
TRBV11-2	TRBJ2-7	.	.	TGTGCCAGCAGCTTCTCACAGGGCTACGAGCAGTACTTC	CASSFSQGYEQYF
TRBV28	TRBJ1-1	.	TRBD1	TGTGCCAGCTCTCGACAGGGGGGGACTGAAGCTTTCTTT	CASSRQGGTEAFF